Presented here are 13 T cell receptor beta chains from one specimen sequenced in a study of beta chain features in type 1 diabetes. Reverse transcription of all isolated RNA meant that expressed TCRB transcripts were sequenced. The repertoire was sequenced with immunoSEQ multiplex PCR; TCRdb's copy has only in-frame clones and lacks some. The table includes fewer than 7,500 clones, roughly 70% detected once. Input material: Tregs from blood. The receptors come from a man between 18 and 35 years old in good health.

The chain recombines TRBV7-2 with TRBJ2-7, with 12 positions matching TRBD2. The CDR3 is made up of 18 amino acids. J was trimmed by 2 bases and V by 4 bases; bases with no gene match: 12. Per the germline V gene, CDR1 is SGHTA and CDR2 is FQGNSA. The CDR3 is CASSYDALAGGGTYEQYF. The DNA of the CDR3 is TGTGCCAGCAGCTATGATGCCCTAGCGGGGGGGGGAACCTACGAGCAGTACTTC.

Here the CDR3 DNA reads TGTGCCAGCAGCCCTAGCACAGATACGCAGTATTTT. It is translated as CASSPSTDTQYF. V usage is TRBV6-4 and J usage is TRBJ2-3; no reliable D call. V was trimmed by 6 bases and J by 0 bases, leaving 4 bases between them. The CDR3 has 12 residues. The germline CDR1 and CDR2 sequences are MRHNA and SNTAGT.

V and J are TRBV6-5 and TRBJ2-1; TRBD2 agrees at 7 bases. The CDR3 has 11 residues. CDR1 is MNHEY and CDR2 is SVGAGI in the germline V gene. After removal of 5 bases from V and 14 bases from J, the junction contained 6 bases not matched to a gene. The CDR3 sequence is CASSHGTTKFF. CDR3 in DNA: TGTGCCAGCAGTCACGGGACTACGAAGTTCTTC.

The chain has TRBV4-3 and TRBJ2-5, with 8 nucleotides matching TRBD1. The CDR3 contains 16 residues. Germline assignment: CDR1 LGHNA and CDR2 YSLEER. J was trimmed by 4 bases and V by 1 base; bases with no gene match: 8. The CDR3 loop reads CASSQGAGGEGETQYF. The CDR3 DNA sequence: TGCGCCAGCAGCCAAGGGGCAGGGGGCGAGGGAGAGACCCAGTACTTC.

The V call is TRBV28, the J call TRBJ1-5, with D possibly matching TRBD1 (6 bases). The CDR3 totals 17 residues. Trimming left V 6 bases short and J 3 bases short, with 21 bases between. The germline gives CDR1 MDHEN, CDR2 SYDVKM. CDR3 DNA: TGTGCCAGCAGAAAAGGGCCGCGCAGGGGATACAATCAGCCCCAGCATTTT. Translating it yields CASRKGPRRGYNQPQHF.

The chain couples TRBV10-3 to TRBJ2-3; possible D gene TRBD1, 6 bases. The CDR3 consists of 14 residues. V lost 3 bases and J 0 bases, leaving 7 bases between the germline ends. The V gene's germline CDR1 is ENHRY and CDR2 SYGVKD. CDR3 nucleotide sequence: TGTGCCATCAGTGACGGGACAAGCACAGATACGCAGTATTTT. Its protein is CAISDGTSTDTQYF.

The chain employs TRBV27 and TRBJ2-1; D might be TRBD2 (5 bases). The germline V gene encodes CDR1 MNHEY and CDR2 SMNVEV (reference sequence). CDR3 length: 14 residues. The germline V and J ends were trimmed by 2 bases and 0 bases, with 5 bases remaining between them. Written as DNA, the CDR3 is TGTGCCAGCAGTTTAGCGGGCTCCTACAATGAGCAGTTCTTC. Its protein product is CASSLAGSYNEQFF.

This clone came up once. The chain has TRBV7-2 and TRBJ2-3; TRBD2 matches at 9 bases. This CDR3 comprises 15 residues. CDR1 and CDR2 from the germline V gene are SGHTA and FQGNSA. After removal of 5 bases from V and 0 bases from J, the junction contained 3 bases not matched to a gene. The CDR3 is CASSTSGGSTDTQYF. CDR3 nucleotide sequence: TGTGCCAGCAGCACGAGCGGGGGGAGCACAGATACGCAGTATTTT.

This sequence joins TRBV6-6 and TRBJ2-1; the D is unclear. CDR1 MNHNY and CDR2 SVGAGI come from the germline V gene (reference sequence). With 3 bases removed from V and 9 bases from J, the gap between germline ends came to 6 bases. The CDR3 has 11 amino acids. The CDR3 nucleotides are TGTGCCAGCAGTTATTATTCTGAGCAGTTCTTC. Residues: CASSYYSEQFF.

The J gene is TRBJ2-5, the V gene TRBV18; 7 bases are a match to TRBD1. Germline trimming cut 0 bases from V and 4 bases from J; bases unmatched to any gene: 2. Germline V CDR1 and CDR2: KGHSH, LQKENI. CDR3 length: 14 residues. For the CDR3, the DNA is TGTGCCAGCTCACCACCGGACAGGAGAGAGACCCAGTACTTC. Translation gives CASSPPDRRETQYF.

The gene calls are TRBV5-1 and TRBJ2-5, with unresolved D. CDR1 SGHRS and CDR2 YFSETQ come from the germline V gene. The CDR3 is made up of 13 amino acids. Between the trimmed V and J ends, which lost 0 bases and 2 bases, there was a span of 5 bases. This chain's CDR3 is CASSLGVQETQYF. The CDR3 DNA follows: TGCGCCAGCAGCTTGGGCGTTCAAGAGACCCAGTACTTC.

The chain is built from TRBV5-1 and TRBJ2-3; 9 nucleotides line up with TRBD1. CDR1 is SGHRS and CDR2 is YFSETQ in the germline V gene. The J segment lost 6 bases and the V segment lost 7 bases, leaving 9 bases of the junction unmatched. The CDR3 totals 14 residues. The CDR3 here is CASGPGQGTDTQYF. CDR3 bases: TGCGCCAGCGGACCGGGACAGGGTACCGATACGCAGTATTTT.

This sequence joins TRBV28 and TRBJ2-5; 13 bases align to TRBD2. The germline CDR1 and CDR2 sequences are MDHEN and SYDVKM. The V and J ends lost 6 bases and 1 base, in that order; junction bases with no gene match: 2. The CDR3 totals 15 residues. The CDR3 protein is CASRTSGGAQETQYF. CDR3 coding DNA: TGTGCCAGCAGAACTAGCGGGGGGGCCCAAGAGACCCAGTACTTC. The full variable domain, its missing parts supplied by reference TRBV28 and TRBJ2-5, is DVKVTQSSRYLVKRTGEKVFLECVQDMDHENMFWYRQDPGLGLRLIYFSYDVKMKEKGDIPEGYSVSREKKERFSLILESASTNQTSMYLCASRTSGGAQETQYFGPGTRLLVL.